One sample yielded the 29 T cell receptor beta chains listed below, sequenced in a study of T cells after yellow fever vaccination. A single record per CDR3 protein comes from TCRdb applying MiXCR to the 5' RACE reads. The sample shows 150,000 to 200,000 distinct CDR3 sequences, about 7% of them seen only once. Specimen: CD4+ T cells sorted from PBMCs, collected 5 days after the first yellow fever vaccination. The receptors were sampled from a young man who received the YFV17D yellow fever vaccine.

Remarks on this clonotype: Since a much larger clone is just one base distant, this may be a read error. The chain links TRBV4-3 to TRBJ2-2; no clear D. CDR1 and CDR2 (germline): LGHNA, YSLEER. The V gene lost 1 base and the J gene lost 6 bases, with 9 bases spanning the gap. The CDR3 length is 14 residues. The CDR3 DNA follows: TGCGCCAGCAGCCAAGGACGAGAATCCGGGGAGCTGTTTTTT. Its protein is CASSQGRESGELFF.

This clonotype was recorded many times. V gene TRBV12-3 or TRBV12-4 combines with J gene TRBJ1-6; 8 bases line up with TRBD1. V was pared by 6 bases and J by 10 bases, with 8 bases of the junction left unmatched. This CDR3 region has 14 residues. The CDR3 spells CASSPRTGNSPLHF. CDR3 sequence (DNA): TGTGCCAGCAGCCCCCGGACAGGGAACTCACCCCTCCACTTT.

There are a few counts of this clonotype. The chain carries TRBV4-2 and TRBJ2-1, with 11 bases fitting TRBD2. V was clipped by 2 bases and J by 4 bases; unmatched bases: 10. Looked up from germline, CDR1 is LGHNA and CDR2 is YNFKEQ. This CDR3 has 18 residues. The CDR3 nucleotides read TGTGCCAGCAGCCAACTTAGCGGGGGGGCCAGCCTATACAATGAGCAGTTCTTC. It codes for CASSQLSGGASLYNEQFF.

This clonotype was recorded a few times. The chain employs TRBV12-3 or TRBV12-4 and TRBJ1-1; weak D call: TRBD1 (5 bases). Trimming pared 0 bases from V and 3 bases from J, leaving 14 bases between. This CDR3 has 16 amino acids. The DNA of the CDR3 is TGTGCCAGCAGTTTAGCGGGACGGAGCTGGGACACTGAAGCTTTCTTT. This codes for CASSLAGRSWDTEAFF.

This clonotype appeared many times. The CDR3 DNA reads as TGCACCAGCAGCCAGGCCCCCTACGAGCAGTACGTC. Residues: CTSSQAPYEQYV. The rearrangement links TRBV1 to TRBJ2-7; the table's D gene call, TRBD2, was not cross checked with the DNA. TRBV1 is described as a pseudogene. The CDR3 spans 12 residues.

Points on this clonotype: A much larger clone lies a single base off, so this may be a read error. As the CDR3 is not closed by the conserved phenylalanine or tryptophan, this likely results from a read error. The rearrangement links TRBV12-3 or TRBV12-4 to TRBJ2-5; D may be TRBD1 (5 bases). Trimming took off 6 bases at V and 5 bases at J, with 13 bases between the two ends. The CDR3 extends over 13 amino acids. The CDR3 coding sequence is TGTGCCAGCAGCGGACAACTGGGGGAGACCCAGTACTAC. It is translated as CASSGQLGETQYY.

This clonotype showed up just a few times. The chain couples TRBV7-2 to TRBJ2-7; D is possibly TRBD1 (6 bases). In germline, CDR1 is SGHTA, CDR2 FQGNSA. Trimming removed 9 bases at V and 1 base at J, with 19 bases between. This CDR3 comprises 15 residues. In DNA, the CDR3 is TGTGCCAGAAAAACAGGGATCTACAAGTCCTACGAGCAGTACTTC. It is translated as CARKTGIYKSYEQYF.

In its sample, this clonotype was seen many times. The CDR3 bases are TGTGCCAGCAGCTTAGTGAGACAGCGCAATCAGCCCCAGCATTTT. Translating it yields CASSLVRQRNQPQHF. The gene calls are TRBV7-8 and TRBJ1-5; D possibly corresponds to TRBD1 (5 bases). CDR1 and CDR2 from the germline V gene are SGHVS and FQNEAQ. The CDR3 is 15 amino acids. Trimming left V 1 base short and J 2 bases short, with 9 bases between.

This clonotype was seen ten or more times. DNA of the CDR3: TGCGCCAGCAGGCAAGCCTTGCGGGGGGATAGCACAGATACGCAGTATTTT. Translated: CASRQALRGDSTDTQYF. The chain employs TRBV5-1 and TRBJ2-3; TRBD2 agrees at 8 bases. V lost 5 bases, J lost 0 bases, and 11 bases stayed unmatched. The CDR3 is made up of 17 amino acids. Germline assignment: CDR1 SGHRS and CDR2 YFSETQ. The whole variable domain, remainder taken from reference TRBV5-1 and TRBJ2-3, is KAGVTQTPRYLIKTRGQQVTLSCSPISGHRSVSWYQQTPGQGLQFLFEYFSETQRNKGNFPGRFSGRQFSNSRSEMNVSTLELGDSALYLCASRQALRGDSTDTQYFGPGTRLTVL.

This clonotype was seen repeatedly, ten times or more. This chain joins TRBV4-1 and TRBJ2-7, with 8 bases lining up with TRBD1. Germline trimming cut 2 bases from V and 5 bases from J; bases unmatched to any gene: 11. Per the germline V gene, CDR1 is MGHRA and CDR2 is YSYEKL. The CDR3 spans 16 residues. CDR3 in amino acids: CASSQPLSQGAHEQYF. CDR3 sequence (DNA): TGCGCCAGCAGCCAACCTCTCTCCCAGGGGGCCCACGAGCAGTACTTC.

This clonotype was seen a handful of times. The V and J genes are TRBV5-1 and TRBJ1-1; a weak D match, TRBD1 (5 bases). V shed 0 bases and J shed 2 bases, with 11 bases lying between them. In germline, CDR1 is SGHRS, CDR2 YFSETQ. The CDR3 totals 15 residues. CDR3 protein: CASSLVSGPNTEAFF. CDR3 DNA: TGCGCCAGCAGCTTGGTTTCGGGACCTAACACTGAAGCTTTCTTT.

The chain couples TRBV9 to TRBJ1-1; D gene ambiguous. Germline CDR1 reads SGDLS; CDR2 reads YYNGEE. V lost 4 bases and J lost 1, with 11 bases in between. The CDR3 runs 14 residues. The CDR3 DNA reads TGTGCCAGCAGCCCGGGAGCAGGGAACACTGAAGCTTTCTTT. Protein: CASSPGAGNTEAFF.

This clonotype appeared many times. The CDR3 bases are TGTGCCAGCAGTCCCTTCGGACAGGCCTCATGGGGAGAGACCCAGTACTTC. It encodes CASSPFGQASWGETQYF. This sequence joins TRBV28 and TRBJ2-5; TRBD1 aligns across 7 bases. The V gene end was trimmed by 5 bases and the J gene end by 4 bases; junction bases not matched to a gene: 16. CDR3 size: 17 residues. Per germline, CDR1 MDHEN and CDR2 SYDVKM.

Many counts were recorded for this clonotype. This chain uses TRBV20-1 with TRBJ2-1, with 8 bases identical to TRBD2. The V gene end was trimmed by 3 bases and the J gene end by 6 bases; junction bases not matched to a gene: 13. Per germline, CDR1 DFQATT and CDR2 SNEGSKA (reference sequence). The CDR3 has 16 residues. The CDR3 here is CSARGGPGGAVNEQFF. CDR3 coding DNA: TGCAGTGCTAGGGGGGGGCCCGGGGGGGCGGTCAATGAGCAGTTCTTC.

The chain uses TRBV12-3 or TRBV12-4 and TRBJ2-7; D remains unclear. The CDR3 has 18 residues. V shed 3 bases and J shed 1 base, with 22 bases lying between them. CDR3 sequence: CASSLRLAKFVPSYEQYF. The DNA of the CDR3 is TGTGCCAGCAGTTTGAGGTTAGCCAAGTTCGTCCCATCCTACGAGCAGTACTTC.

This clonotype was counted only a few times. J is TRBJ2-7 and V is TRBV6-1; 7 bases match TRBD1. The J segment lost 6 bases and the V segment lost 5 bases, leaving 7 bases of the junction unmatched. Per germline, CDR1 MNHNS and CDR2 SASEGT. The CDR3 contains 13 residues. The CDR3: CASSRQGSGEQYF. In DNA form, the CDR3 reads TGTGCCAGCAGTAGACAGGGCTCAGGCGAGCAGTACTTC.

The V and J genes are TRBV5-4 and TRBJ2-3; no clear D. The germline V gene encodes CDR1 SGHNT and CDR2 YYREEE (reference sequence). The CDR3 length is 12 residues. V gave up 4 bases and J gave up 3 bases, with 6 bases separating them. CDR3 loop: CASSQPTDTQYF. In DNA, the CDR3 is TGTGCCAGCAGCCAACCGACAGATACGCAGTATTTT.

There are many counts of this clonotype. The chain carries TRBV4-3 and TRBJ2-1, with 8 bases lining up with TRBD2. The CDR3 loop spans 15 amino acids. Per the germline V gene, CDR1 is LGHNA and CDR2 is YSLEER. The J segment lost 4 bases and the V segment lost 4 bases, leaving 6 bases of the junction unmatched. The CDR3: CASSPGGGIYNEQFF. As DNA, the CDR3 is TGCGCCAGCAGCCCGGGCGGGGGGATATACAATGAGCAGTTCTTC.

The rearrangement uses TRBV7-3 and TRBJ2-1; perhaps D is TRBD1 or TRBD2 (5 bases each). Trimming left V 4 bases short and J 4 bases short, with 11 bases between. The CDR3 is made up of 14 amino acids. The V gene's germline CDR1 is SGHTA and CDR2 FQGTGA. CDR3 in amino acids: CASSSRGGYNEQFF. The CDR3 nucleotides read TGTGCCAGCAGCTCCCGGGGCGGATACAATGAGCAGTTCTTC.

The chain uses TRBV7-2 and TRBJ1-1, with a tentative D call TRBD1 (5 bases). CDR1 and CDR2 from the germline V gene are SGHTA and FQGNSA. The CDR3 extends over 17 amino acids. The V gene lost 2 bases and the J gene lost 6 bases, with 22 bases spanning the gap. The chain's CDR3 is CASSLSVLGGSRPEAFF. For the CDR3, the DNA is TGTGCCAGCAGCTTATCCGTCTTGGGGGGATCTCGTCCTGAAGCTTTCTTT.

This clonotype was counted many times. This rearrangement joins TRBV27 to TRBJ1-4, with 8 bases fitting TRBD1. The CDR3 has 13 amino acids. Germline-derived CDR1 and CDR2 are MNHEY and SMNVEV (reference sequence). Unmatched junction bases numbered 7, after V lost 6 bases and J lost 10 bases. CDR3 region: CASRGQDKRKLFF. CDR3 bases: TGTGCCAGCAGGGGACAGGATAAGCGAAAACTGTTTTTT.

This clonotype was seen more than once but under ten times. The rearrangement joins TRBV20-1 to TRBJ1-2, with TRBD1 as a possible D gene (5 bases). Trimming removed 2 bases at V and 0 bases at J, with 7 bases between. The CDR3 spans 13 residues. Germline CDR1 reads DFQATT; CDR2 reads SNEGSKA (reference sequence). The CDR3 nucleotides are TGCAGTGCTAGATCGGGGGCTAACTATGGCTACACCTTC. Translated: CSARSGANYGYTF.

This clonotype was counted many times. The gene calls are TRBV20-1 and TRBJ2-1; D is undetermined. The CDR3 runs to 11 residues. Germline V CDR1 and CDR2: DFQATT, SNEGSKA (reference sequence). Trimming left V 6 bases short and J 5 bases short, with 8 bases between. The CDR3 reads CSASGHNEQFF. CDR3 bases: TGCAGTGCCAGTGGCCACAATGAGCAGTTCTTC.

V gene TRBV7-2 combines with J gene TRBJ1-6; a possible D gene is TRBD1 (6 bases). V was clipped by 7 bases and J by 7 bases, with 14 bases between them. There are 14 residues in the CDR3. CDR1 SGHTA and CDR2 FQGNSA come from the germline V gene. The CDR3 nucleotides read TGTGCCAGCAAACGACAGGAGAAAAATTCACCCCTCCACTTT. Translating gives CASKRQEKNSPLHF. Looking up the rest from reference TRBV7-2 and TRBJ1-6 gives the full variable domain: GAGVSQSPSNKVTEKGKDVELRCDPISGHTALYWYRQSLGQGLEFLIYFQGNSAPDKSGLPSDRFSAERTGGSVSTLTIQRTQQEDSAVYLCASKRQEKNSPLHFGNGTRLTVT.

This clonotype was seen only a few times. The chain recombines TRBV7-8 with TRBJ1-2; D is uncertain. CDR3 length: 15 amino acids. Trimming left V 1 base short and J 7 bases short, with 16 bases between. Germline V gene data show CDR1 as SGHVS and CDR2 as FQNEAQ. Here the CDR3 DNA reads TGTGCCAGCAGCTTAGGTCACTCGTTGCCAGGTGGCTACACCTTC. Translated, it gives CASSLGHSLPGGYTF.

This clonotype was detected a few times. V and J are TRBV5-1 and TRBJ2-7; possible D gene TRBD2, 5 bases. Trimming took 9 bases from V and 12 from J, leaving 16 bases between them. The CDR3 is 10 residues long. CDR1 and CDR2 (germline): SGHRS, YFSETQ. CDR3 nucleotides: TGCGCCACCTTCCCGGGAAAACCGTACTTC. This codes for CATFPGKPYF.

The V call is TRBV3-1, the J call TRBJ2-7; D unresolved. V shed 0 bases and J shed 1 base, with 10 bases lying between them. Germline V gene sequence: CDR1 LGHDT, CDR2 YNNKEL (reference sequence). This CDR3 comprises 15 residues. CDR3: CASSQDQTLSYEQYF. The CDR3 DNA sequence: TGTGCCAGCAGCCAAGATCAGACACTTTCCTACGAGCAGTACTTC.

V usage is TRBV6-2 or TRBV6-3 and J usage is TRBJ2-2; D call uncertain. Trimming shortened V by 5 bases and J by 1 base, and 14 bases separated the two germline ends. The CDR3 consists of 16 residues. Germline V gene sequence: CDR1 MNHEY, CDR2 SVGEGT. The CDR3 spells CASSPRPGLNTGELFF. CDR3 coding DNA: TGTGCCAGCAGTCCGCGCCCCGGCCTGAACACCGGGGAGCTGTTTTTT.

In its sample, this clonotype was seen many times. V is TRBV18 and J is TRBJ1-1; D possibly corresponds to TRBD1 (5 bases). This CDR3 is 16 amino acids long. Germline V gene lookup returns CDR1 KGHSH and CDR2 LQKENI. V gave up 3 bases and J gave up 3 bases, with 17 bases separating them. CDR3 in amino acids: CASSPFPGKVDTEAFF. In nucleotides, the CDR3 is TGTGCCAGCTCACCTTTTCCAGGGAAAGTTGACACTGAAGCTTTCTTT.